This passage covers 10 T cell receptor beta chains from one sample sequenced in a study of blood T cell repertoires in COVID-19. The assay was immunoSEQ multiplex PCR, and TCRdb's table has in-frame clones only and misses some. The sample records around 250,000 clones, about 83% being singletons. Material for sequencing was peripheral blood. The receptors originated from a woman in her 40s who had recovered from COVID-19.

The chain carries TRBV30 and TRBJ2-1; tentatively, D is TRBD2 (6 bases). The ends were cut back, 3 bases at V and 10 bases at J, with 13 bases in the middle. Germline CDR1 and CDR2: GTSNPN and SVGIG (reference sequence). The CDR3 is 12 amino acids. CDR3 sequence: CAWRLGGLEQFF. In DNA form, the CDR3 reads TGTGCCTGGAGGTTGGGGGGTTTGGAGCAGTTCTTC.

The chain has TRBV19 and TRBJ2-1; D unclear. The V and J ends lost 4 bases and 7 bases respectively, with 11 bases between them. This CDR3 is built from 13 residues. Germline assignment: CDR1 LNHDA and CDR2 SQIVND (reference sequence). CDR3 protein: CASSTERTNEQFF. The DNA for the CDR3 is TGTGCCAGTAGTACCGAGCGTACAAATGAGCAGTTCTTC.

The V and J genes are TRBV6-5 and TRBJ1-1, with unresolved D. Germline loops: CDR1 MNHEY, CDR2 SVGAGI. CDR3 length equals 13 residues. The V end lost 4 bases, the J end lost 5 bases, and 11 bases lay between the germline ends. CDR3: CASSSTWRTEAFF. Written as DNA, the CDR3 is TGTGCCAGCAGTTCGACCTGGCGGACTGAAGCTTTCTTT.

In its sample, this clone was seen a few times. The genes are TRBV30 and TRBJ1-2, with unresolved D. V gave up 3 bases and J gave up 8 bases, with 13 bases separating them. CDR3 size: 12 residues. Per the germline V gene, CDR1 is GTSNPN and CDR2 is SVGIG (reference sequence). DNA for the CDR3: TGTGCCTGGAGGGTACAGTCTTTGGGCTACACCTTC. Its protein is CAWRVQSLGYTF.

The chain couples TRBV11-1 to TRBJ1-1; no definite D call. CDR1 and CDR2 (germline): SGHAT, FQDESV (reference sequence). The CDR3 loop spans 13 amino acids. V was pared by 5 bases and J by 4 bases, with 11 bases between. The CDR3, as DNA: TGTGCCAGCAGCCGACGACTTATCACTGAAGCTTTCTTT. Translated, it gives CASSRRLITEAFF.

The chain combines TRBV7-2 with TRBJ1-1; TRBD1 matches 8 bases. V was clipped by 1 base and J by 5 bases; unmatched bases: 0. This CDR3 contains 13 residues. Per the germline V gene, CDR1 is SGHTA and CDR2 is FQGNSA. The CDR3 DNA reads TGTGCCAGCAGCTTAGGACAGGGGACTGAAGCTTTCTTT. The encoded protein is CASSLGQGTEAFF.

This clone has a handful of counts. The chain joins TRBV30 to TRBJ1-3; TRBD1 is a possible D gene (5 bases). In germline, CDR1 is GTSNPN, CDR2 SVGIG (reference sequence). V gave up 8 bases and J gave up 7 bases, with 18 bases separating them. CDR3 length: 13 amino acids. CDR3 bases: TGTGCCCGGCAGGGTATCAAGTCGAACACCATATATTTT. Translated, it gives CARQGIKSNTIYF.

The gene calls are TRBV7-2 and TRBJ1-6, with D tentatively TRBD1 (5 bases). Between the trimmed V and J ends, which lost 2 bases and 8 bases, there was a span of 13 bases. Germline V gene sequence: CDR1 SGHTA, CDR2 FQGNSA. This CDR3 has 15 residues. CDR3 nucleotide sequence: TGTGCCAGCAGCTTACGTGGGGGGGACGATTCACCCCTCCACTTT. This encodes CASSLRGGDDSPLHF.

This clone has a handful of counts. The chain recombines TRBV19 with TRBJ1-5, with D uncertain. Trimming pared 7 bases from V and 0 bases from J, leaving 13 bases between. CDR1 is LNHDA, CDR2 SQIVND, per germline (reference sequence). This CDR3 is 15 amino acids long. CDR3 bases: TGTGCCAGTAACCATGAGGGTTATAGCAATCAGCCCCAGCATTTT. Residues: CASNHEGYSNQPQHF. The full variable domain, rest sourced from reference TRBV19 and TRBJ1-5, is DGGITQSPKYLFRKEGQNVTLSCEQNLNHDAMYWYRQDPGQGLRLIYYSQIVNDFQKGDIAEGYSVSREKKESFPLTVTSAQKNPTAFYLCASNHEGYSNQPQHFGDGTRLSIL.

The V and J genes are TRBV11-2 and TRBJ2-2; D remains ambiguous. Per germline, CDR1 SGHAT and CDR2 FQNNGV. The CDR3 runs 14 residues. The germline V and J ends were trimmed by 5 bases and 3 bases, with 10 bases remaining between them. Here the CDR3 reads CASSVARDTGELFF. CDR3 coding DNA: TGTGCCAGCAGCGTAGCACGGGACACCGGGGAGCTGTTTTTT. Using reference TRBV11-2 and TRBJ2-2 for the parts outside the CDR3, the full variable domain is EAGVAQSPRYKIIEKRQSVAFWCNPISGHATLYWYQQILGQGPKLLIQFQNNGVVDDSQLPKDRFSAERLKGVDSTLKIQPAKLEDSAVYLCASSVARDTGELFFGEGSRLTVL.